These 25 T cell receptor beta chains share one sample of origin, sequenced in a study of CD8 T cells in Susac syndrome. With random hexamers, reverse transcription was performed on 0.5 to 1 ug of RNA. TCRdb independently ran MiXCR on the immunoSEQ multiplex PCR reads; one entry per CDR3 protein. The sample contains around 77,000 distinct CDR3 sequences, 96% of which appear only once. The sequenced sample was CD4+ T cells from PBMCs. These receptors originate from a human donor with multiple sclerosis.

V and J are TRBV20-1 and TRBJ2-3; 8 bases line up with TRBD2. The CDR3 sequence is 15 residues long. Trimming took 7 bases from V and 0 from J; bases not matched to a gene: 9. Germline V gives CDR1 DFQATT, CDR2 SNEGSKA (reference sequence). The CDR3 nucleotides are TGCAGTGTTTCGCGGGGGGTGACTAGCACAGATACGCAGTATTTT. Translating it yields CSVSRGVTSTDTQYF.

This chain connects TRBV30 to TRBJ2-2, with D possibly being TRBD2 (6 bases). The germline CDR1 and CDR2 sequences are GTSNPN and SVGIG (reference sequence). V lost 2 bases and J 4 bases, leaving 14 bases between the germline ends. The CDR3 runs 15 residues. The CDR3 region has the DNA TGTGCCTGGAGTACCTTGGGGGGTGGCACCGGGGAGCTGTTTTTT. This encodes CAWSTLGGGTGELFF. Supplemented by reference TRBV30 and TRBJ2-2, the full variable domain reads SQTIHQWPATLVQPVGSPLSLECTVEGTSNPNLYWYRQAAGRGLQLLFYSVGIGQISSEVPQNLSASRPQDRQFILSSKKLLLSDSGFYLCAWSTLGGGTGELFFGEGSRLTVL.

The CDR3 bases are TGCGCCAGCAGGGCGGGACAGGATAGCAATCAGCCCCAGCATTTT. Its translation is CASRAGQDSNQPQHF. The V and J genes are TRBV5-1 and TRBJ1-5; 8 nucleotides line up with TRBD1. CDR3 length equals 15 residues. Germline values: CDR1 SGHRS, CDR2 YFSETQ. Trimming took 5 bases from V and 0 from J; bases not matched to a gene: 4. The entire variable domain, with the rest obtained from reference TRBV5-1 and TRBJ1-5, is as follows: KAGVTQTPRYLIKTRGQQVTLSCSPISGHRSVSWYQQTPGQGLQFLFEYFSETQRNKGNFPGRFSGRQFSNSRSEMNVSTLELGDSALYLCASRAGQDSNQPQHFGDGTRLSIL.

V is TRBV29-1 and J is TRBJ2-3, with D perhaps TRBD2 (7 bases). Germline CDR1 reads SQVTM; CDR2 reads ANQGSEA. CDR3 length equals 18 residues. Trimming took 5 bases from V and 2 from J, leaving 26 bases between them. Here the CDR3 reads CSVRGTVGRGALTDTQYF. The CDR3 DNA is TGCAGCGTTCGAGGGACGGTGGGACGGGGGGCCCTCACAGATACGCAGTATTTT.

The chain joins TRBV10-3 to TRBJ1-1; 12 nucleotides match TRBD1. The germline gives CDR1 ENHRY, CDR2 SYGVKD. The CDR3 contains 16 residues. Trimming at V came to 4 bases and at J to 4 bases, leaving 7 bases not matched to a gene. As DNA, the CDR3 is TGTGCCATCAGTGGAAGGGACAGGGGGCGCGGCACTGAAGCTTTCTTT. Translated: CAISGRDRGRGTEAFF.

In nucleotides, the CDR3 is TGCGCCAGCAGCTTGGAGATCCCAGGGGACTCCTACGAGCAGTACTTC. Amino acids: CASSLEIPGDSYEQYF. J is TRBJ2-7 and V is TRBV5-1, with D tentatively TRBD1 (6 bases). The CDR3 has 16 amino acids. Germline values: CDR1 SGHRS, CDR2 YFSETQ. V was clipped by 0 bases and J by 0 bases, with 13 bases between them.

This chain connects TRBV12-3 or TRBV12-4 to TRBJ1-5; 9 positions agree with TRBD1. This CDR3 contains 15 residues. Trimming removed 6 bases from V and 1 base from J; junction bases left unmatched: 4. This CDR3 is CASSPGTGSNQPQHF. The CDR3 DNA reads TGTGCCAGCAGCCCCGGGACAGGGAGCAATCAGCCCCAGCATTTT.

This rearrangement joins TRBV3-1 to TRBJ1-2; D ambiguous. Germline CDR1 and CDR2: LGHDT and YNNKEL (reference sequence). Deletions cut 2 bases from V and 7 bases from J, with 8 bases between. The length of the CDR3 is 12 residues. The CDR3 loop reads CASSQKSVGYTF. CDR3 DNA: TGTGCCAGCAGCCAAAAATCGGTTGGCTACACCTTC.

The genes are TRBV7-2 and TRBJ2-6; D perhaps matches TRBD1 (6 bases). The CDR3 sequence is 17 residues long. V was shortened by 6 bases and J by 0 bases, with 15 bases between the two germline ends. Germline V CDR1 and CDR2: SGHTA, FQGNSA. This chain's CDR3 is CASRVGALTSGANVLTF. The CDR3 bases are TGTGCCAGCAGGGTGGGGGCGCTTACCTCTGGGGCCAACGTCCTGACTTTC.

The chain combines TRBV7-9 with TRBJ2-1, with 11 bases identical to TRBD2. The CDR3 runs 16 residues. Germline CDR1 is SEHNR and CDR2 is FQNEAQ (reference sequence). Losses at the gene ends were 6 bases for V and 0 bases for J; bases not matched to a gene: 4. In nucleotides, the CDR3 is TGTGCCAGCAGGCCCACTAGCGGGGGCTCCTACAATGAGCAGTTCTTC. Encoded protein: CASRPTSGGSYNEQFF.

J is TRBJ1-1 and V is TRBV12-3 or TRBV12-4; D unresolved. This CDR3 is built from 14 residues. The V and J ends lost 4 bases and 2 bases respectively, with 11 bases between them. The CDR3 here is CASSWTSLNTEAFF. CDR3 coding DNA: TGTGCCAGCAGTTGGACCTCCCTAAACACTGAAGCTTTCTTT.

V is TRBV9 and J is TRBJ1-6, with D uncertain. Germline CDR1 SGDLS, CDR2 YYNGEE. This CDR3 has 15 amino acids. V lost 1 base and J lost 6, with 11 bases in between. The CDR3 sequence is CASSVLPRGNSPLHF. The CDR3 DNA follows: TGTGCCAGCAGCGTATTGCCCCGGGGTAATTCACCCCTCCACTTT.

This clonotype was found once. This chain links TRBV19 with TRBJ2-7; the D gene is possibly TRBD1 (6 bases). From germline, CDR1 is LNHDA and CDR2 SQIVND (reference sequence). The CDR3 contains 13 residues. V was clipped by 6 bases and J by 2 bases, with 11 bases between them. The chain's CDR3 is CASSLTGPYEQYF. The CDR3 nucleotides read TGTGCCAGTAGCCTGACAGGACCCTACGAGCAGTACTTC.

CDR3 amino acids: CASSQDAQGDYGYTF. The CDR3 region has the DNA TGTGCCAGCAGCCAAGATGCACAGGGGGACTATGGCTACACCTTC. The chain links TRBV4-2 to TRBJ1-2; 8 nucleotides align to TRBD1. The V segment lost 0 bases and the J segment 3 bases; nucleotides outside the gene matches: 3. The CDR3 consists of 15 residues. Germline CDR1 reads LGHNA; CDR2 reads YNFKEQ.

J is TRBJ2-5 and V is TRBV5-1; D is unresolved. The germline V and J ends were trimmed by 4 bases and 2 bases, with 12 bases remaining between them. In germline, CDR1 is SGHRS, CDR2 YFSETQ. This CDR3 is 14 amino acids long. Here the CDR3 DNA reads TGCGCCAGCAGCCACGGACGGATTCAAGAGACCCAGTACTTC. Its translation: CASSHGRIQETQYF.

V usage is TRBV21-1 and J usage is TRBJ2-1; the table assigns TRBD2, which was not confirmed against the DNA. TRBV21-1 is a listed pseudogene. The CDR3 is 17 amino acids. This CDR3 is CASSKEVAGASYNEQFF. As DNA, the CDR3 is TGTGCCAGCAGCAAAGAGGTAGCGGGGGCCTCCTACAATGAGCAGTTCTTC.

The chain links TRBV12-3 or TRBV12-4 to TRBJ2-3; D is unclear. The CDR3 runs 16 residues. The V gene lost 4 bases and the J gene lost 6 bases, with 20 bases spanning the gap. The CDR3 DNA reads TGTGCCAGCAGTTGGAGTCTCCGGTCCTCAGCGGATACGCAGTATTTT. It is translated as CASSWSLRSSADTQYF.

CDR3 loop: CASGFQQGQGNSPLHF. The DNA for the CDR3 is TGTGCCAGCGGATTCCAACAGGGCCAAGGGAATTCACCCCTCCACTTT. The J gene is TRBJ1-6, the V gene TRBV5-4; D is perhaps TRBD1 (6 bases). This CDR3 is 16 amino acids long. Between the trimmed V and J ends, which lost 7 bases and 7 bases, there was a span of 21 bases. Germline CDR1 and CDR2: SGHNT and YYREEE (reference sequence).

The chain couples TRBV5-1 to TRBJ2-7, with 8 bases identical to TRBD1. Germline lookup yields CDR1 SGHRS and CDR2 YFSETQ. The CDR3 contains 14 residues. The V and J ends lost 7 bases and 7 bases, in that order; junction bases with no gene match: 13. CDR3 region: CASRSGQVMSEQYF. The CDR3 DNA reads TGCGCCAGCCGTTCGGGACAGGTAATGAGTGAGCAGTACTTC.

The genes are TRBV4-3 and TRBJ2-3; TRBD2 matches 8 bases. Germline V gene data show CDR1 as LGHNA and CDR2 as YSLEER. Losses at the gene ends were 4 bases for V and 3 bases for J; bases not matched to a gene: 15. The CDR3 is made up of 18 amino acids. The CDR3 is CASSPKASAGARTDTQYF. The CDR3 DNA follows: TGCGCCAGCAGCCCGAAGGCCTCAGCGGGGGCCAGGACAGATACGCAGTATTTT.

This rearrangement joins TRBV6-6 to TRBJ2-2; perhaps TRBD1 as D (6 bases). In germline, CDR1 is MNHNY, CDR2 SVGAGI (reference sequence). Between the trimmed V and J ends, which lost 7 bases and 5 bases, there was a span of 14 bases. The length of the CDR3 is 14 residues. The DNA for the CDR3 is TGTGCCAGCACGAGGACAGAGCGGACCGGGGAGCTGTTTTTT. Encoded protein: CASTRTERTGELFF.

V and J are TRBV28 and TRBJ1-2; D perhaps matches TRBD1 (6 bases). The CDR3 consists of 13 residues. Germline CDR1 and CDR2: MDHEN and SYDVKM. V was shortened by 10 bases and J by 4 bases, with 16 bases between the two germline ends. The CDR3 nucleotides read TGTGCCACCACCAGGGGACCGAGCTATGGCTACACCTTC. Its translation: CATTRGPSYGYTF.

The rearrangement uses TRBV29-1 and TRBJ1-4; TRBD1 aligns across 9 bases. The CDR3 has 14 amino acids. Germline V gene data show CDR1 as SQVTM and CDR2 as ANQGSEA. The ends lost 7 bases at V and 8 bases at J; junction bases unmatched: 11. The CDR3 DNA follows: TGCAGCGCAAGGGACAGGGCCGATGGCGAAAAACTGTTTTTT. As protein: CSARDRADGEKLFF.

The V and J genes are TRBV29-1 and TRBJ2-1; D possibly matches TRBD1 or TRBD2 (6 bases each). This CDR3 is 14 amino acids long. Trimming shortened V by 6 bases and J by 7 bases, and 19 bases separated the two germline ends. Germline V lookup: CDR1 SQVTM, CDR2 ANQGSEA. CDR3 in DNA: TGCAGCGTGAGGGGGGCCGATTCCCTAAATGAGCAGTTCTTC. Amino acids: CSVRGADSLNEQFF.

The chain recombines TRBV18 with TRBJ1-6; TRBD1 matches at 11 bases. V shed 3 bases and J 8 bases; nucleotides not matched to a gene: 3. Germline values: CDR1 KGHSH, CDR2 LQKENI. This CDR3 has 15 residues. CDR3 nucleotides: TGTGCCAGCTCACCTATGGGACAGGGGGATTCACCCCTCCACTTT. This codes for CASSPMGQGDSPLHF.